One T cell receptor (beta chain) is described in this entry. As yet, its antigen is unknown. The data were taken from a study of T cell responses to AZD1222 COVID-19 vaccine. This CDR3 comprises 17 residues. V shed 0 bases and J 0 bases; nucleotides not matched to a gene: 5. CDR1 and CDR2 from the germline V gene are SGHTS and YDEGEE. Method: immunoSEQ multiplex PCR; TCRdb's copy keeps in-frame clones and lacks some. The repertoire holds roughly 170,000 clones, roughly 94% seen once, with more than 1.5% in the top ten. Overall study findings and caveats: Only a handful of AZD1222 recipients were seropositive at baseline.

Second doses at about 4 or about 12 weeks were pooled. This specimen consisted of peripheral blood, obtained 28 days after the second AZD1222 dose. The chain joins TRBV5-8 to TRBJ2-3, with TRBD2 matching 9 bases. The TCR comes from an adult who received the AZD1222 COVID-19 vaccine. The CDR3 coding sequence is TGTGCCAGCAGCTTGGGAGCGGGAGGCCGTAGCACAGATACGCAGTATTTT. It codes for CASSLGAGGRSTDTQYF.